Listed here is a single TCR beta chain. It lacks a known antigen. Base quality data are lacking; no much larger clone is found one base away. The source of the sample is a study of cytomegalovirus exposure and HLA in healthy donors (dated by TCRdb to the late 2010s). A note on the overall study: According to an earlier analysis of a few hundred of the donors, 150 million to 200 million T cells yielded roughly 100 million unique TCR beta sequences and about 280 Gb of sequence data. An early release that covered 640 HLA-typed donors contained approximately 300 gigabases of sequencing data and around 80 million unique TCR sequences. The genetic ancestry cluster associated with self-reported Caucasian donors included over 65% of the roughly 360 genotyped donors. The study aimed to test whether cataloging public T cell receptors could reveal signatures of past pathogen exposure. Using immunosequencing, the study profiled T cell repertoires from about 610 subjects and related those repertoires to cytomegalovirus serostatus. Along with the roughly 700-subject first cohort, a separate validation cohort of about 110 different subjects was used. The study combined high-throughput TCR immunosequencing, statistical association of individual TCRs with disease status, and machine learning to predict cytomegalovirus infection status. In a later analysis, previously published TCR beta repertoires from 550 to 700 donors were re-analyzed and high-resolution HLA genotyping was added so that TCR occurrence patterns could be studied. Rather than drawing on any new phenotypic data, the later analysis identified candidate immune exposures from TCR beta sequences and the way those sequences occurred across donors. An earlier analysis of 587 of the donors used high-throughput TCR beta sequencing to judge whether each TCR beta V gene segment behaved as functional or pseudogenic. Alongside the repertoire data, information on donor age, sex, ethnicity and CMV serostatus was compiled. A later genetic analysis used genome-wide SNP genotypes for about 60% of the roughly 700 donors, treating that subset as a discovery cohort. All discovery cohort repertoires had been generated on a single sequencing platform. Class I and class II HLA loci were covered by the typing at four-digit resolution. The number of typed donors differed by locus: roughly 629-640 for A, B, C, DRB1 and DQB1; some 500 for DQA1; 600 to 610 for DPA1; and some 470 for DPB1. Roughly five DR-DQ haplotypes were handled as single units for association and clustering, since linkage in the cohort was strong. On average, about 240,000 unique TCR beta nucleotide sequences were sequenced per donor among 398 genotyped donors of the cohort, with roughly 19% of those sequences being non-productive. Summary of the overall study and its limitations: In this cohort, only TCR beta chains were sequenced, and detectable features were limited by the absence of alpha or paired-chain data. The classifier was reported to diagnose cytomegalovirus status with high specificity and sensitivity in both the original cohort and the validation cohort. Presence/absence analyses assumed roughly uniform sequencing depth across donors, an assumption that may not hold. In a later analysis, the rate of TCR association differed among HLA loci, with DRB1 alleles having the most associated TCRs and HLA-C alleles having the fewest. A later analysis associated 15,000 or so TCR beta sequences with specific HLA alleles at a false discovery rate of 0.05. According to the authors, the approach could potentially be generalized to other disease states and immunological phenotypes. Three of the identified cytomegalovirus-associated TCR beta chains were confirmed in vitro to be specific for cytomegalovirus antigens. In a later analysis, HLA-associated TCR beta chains showed more clonal expansion and lower generation probabilities than non-associated chains that were equally common. The 87-base-pair reads could not distinguish some IMGT-functional V segments, including TRBV6-2 and TRBV6-3, so those segments were excluded. A later genetic analysis reported fewer N-insertions in productive TCRs among donors in an Asian-associated ancestry cluster than the roughly 700-donor mean. In an earlier analysis of some 540 of the donors, most TCR beta V segments appeared in productive rearrangements about 87% or about 30% of the time, broadly matching IMGT annotations. Most TCR sequences were observed very rarely across donors, whereas some public TCRs were present in many individuals. A cluster of highly shared sequence variants was judged likely to be a technical artifact of the sequencing pipeline. A further reported finding was that TCR beta sequences accurately predicted the HLA-A and HLA-B alleles for most subjects in the first cohort. A total of fewer than 200 TCR beta chains were listed by the study as associated with cytomegalovirus. A later genetic analysis associated a missense DCLRE1C variant with V-gene and J-gene trimming of TCR beta chains, and an independent cohort replicated the association. CMV serostatus was the only immune exposure information available for the cohort. A later analysis found that most CMV-associated TCR beta chains appeared HLA-restricted, with HLA associations seemingly driven largely by CMV exposure. According to a later analysis, parvovirus B19, influenza, CMV and Epstein-Barr virus appeared linked to several top co-occurrence clusters. Because counts were too low, fewer than 20 rarely observed V segments, including chromosome 9 orphons, were excluded from the earlier analysis of around 590 of the donors. Linkage disequilibrium might explain the correlated functional status among segregating V segments, but an unknown experimental factor could not be ruled out. Because HLA typing was missing for some donors at each locus, association tests included only the typed subset. Assigning TCR associations to individual alleles was difficult when HLA alleles, especially DR and DQ, strongly co-occurred.

Libraries were built with the immunoSEQ multiplex PCR assay. The multiplex PCR relied on a mix of 60 forward primers for TCR Vbeta segments and 13 reverse primers for TCR Jbeta segments. Amplification of the CDR3 region of rearranged TCR beta genes was performed with a multiplex PCR assay on genomic DNA. On the Illumina HiSeq System, the amplified TCR beta libraries were sequenced as 87-base-pair reads. The authors' analysis ran thus. Across the 640 or so repertoires, a later analysis counted tens of millions of unique TCR beta chains, approximately 10 million of which were shared by at least two donors. To remove PCR and sequencing errors, raw reads were error-corrected and collapsed into unique sequences using a nearest-neighbor algorithm that merged closely related sequences. V, D and J gene segments were assigned by aligning CDR3 sequences to IMGT reference sequences. Each retained sequence needed at least a six-nucleotide match to both a V gene segment and a J gene segment. Rearrangements were classified as productive when the CDR3 lacked stop codons and remained in frame with V and J, and all other rearrangements were classified as non-productive. Following IMGT convention, CDR3 was defined as the stretch from the second conserved V-encoded cysteine to the conserved J-encoded phenylalanine. Sequences without an unambiguous match to a single V gene segment were excluded from the earlier analysis of over 500 of the donors. In an earlier analysis of 500 to 750 of the donors, V segments were called functional above 56.7% productive rearrangements and were called segregating when the between-donor standard deviation exceeded 5%. To diagnose cytomegalovirus status from the catalog of TCR beta chain sequences, a statistical classification framework was built. In a later analysis, V and J genes were assigned by comparing TCR nucleotide sequences against IMGT/GENE-DB human TR gene sequences. In a later analysis, CDR3 sequences and most-parsimonious VDJ recombination scenarios were assigned using the TCRdist pipeline. In a later analysis, each TCR beta chain was defined by its CDR3 amino acid sequence together with its V-gene family, and reads lacking a unique V-gene family were excluded. A later analysis removed roughly 590 highly shared, low-generation-probability nucleotide sequences to deal with suspected cross-contamination and a sequencing artifact. A later analysis calculated a clonal expansion index for each public chain from normalized within-repertoire ranks of inferred template counts. In a later analysis, generation probabilities were computed with a VDJ recombination model fitted to out-of-frame rearrangements, and the resulting probabilities were checked against IGoR. In a later analysis, TCR-TCR, TCR-HLA and TCR-CMV co-occurrence was scored with hypergeometric tests, and a repertoire-size bias correction was applied to TCR pairs. In a later analysis, false discovery rates were estimated by permuting HLA or CMV assignments 20 times. In a later analysis, co-occurring TCRs were grouped using DBSCAN, and TCRdist sequence similarity was added for clustering within HLA-allele-positive subsets. Repertoires with fewer than 30,000 or more than 120,000 public chains were left out of co-occurrence clustering, as were about five repertoires with anomalous nucleotide sharing. Entries here come from immuneACCESS through TCRdb and include only in-frame sequences with V and J called. Some clones fail to appear in such tables; in the studies checked, an unresolved V gene covers under half of the shortfall, and the cause of the remainder is unknown. V and J calls and clone size are those listed in that table; D and trimming were worked out from the DNA. Here the sample has approximately 190,000 clones; approximately 78% occur a single time. The ten largest make up roughly 0.8% of the sample.

The junction shows trimming of 4 bases on V and 2 bases on J, and the gene matches do not reach 8 bases of it. From a lookup of the germline V gene, CDR1 and CDR2 are SGHDT and YYEEEE. The CDR3 goes from the cysteine to the phenylalanine over 16 residues. Just CDR3 DNA is preserved here, 48 bases in frame from base 1. The cohort comprised approximately 700 healthy bone marrow donors. All cohort members were sampled while nominally healthy, although unrecorded immune exposures were likely present. The donor was CMV seronegative and was included in the group of about 400 seronegative cohort members. A peripheral blood sample was collected from each donor, and TCR beta sequencing was performed on peripheral blood mononuclear cells. The Qiagen DNeasy Blood Extraction Kit was used to extract genomic DNA from the blood cell samples.

The receptor was isolated from a woman younger than 30 in good health and CMV-seronegative. The sequenced material came from PBMCs. The chain uses TRBV5-6 and TRBJ1-5, with TRBD1 identical over 8 junction bases. The nucleotide sequence is TGTGCCAGCAGCGTTACAGGGGGATGGGGCAATCAGCCCCAGCATTTT. Its translation reads: CASSVTGGWGNQPQHF.